This T cell receptor (beta chain) was sequenced during a study of T cells in Graves' hyperthyroidism and ophthalmopathy (dated by TCRdb to the late 2010s). Regarding the research as a whole: Peripheral blood was collected at initial diagnosis, before any treatment. TCR V-J signatures able to tell the groups apart were searched for in a discovery cohort of 90 to 100 patients, of whom about 40 had Graves' ophthalmopathy and more than 55 had stable Graves' hyperthyroidism. Prospective prediction of ophthalmopathy was tested in an independent validation cohort consisting of fewer than 20 hyperthyroidism patients and around 16 patients who later progressed to ophthalmopathy. The approximately 98 discovery patients were randomly divided into training and test sets at a 7:3 ratio. In roughly six Graves' hyperthyroidism patients, the study also compared T-cell repertoires from thyroid tissue with T-cell repertoires from blood. After blood sampling, hyperthyroidism patients were treated with methimazole at a starting dose of 30 mg daily, and ophthalmopathy patients were treated with high-dose intravenous methylprednisolone. The paper describes TCR Vbeta CDR3 sequencing of fewer than 150 peripheral blood samples, made up of 43 ophthalmopathy patients, over 70 hyperthyroidism patients and about 17 progressor patients. Overall study results and their limits: In validation, the model predicted progression to ophthalmopathy a median of roughly 6.5 months before onset, with about 71% sensitivity and about 72% specificity. No statistical method was used to set the sample size in advance, and investigators knew the group allocation. In cross-validation, a model built on a 13 V-J signature told ophthalmopathy apart from stable hyperthyroidism with under 90% sensitivity and roughly 83% specificity, and in testing the same model reached 80%/75%. Most expanded thyroid clonotypes (frequency above 0.001) were also detected in blood, suggesting blood repertoires may reflect thyroid immune responses.

TCR beta CDR3 regions were amplified from RNA transcripts. The TCR CDR3 was subjected to a first round of RT-PCR using the HTBI primer set and the Qiagen OneStep RT-PCR kit. A second multiplex PCR round built the libraries, followed by size selection and purification. Sequencing of the libraries was done on an Illumina HiSeq2000 using paired-end 100 bp reads. The study's own analysis went as follows. SOAPnuke was used to process the raw data, throwing out any read that contained adapters or uncalled bases, had a mean Phred below 15, or lacked an exact constant-primer or identifier match. COPE v1.2.5 was used to merge the high-quality paired reads, and each unique nucleotide sequence was defined as a clonotype. MiTCR v1.1 was used to align the clonotypes against IMGT TRBV, TRBD and TRBJ reference segments. Only V-J combinations with frequency above 0.0001, covering about 99% of repertoires, were analysed. A TCS score was defined as the ratio of F50 (clonal expansion) to E x V (chaos), with BLOSUM62-based TCRdist applied between CDR3 peptides within each V-J. Welch's t-statistics and random forest reduced several hundred V-J features to 13, which were used in a naive Bayes classifier (R e1071). TCRdb took the public reads, trimmed them with fastp at Q25, ran MiXCR for clone calling and kept in-frame beta chains. Identical CDR3 protein sequences are pooled into one entry, listed with their most common genes and DNA. None of the V and J calls come from the authors' own analysis; TCRdb made them. Counted in this sample were 600,000 to 900,000 distinct CDR3 sequences; 15% to 20% of them appeared once. In total, the top ten clones hold 8.4% of the sample.

A patient counted as having stable Graves' hyperthyroidism if no progression to ophthalmopathy occurred over 18 months of follow-up. The hyperthyroidism patients were between 18 and 65 years old and newly diagnosed, with a disease duration of less than 2 months. Exclusion was applied to patients with uncontrolled infections, other autoimmune diseases, pregnancy or lactation. Diagnoses relied on clinical symptoms, serum thyroxine and TRAb, thyroid ultrasound and orbital computed tomography. PBMCs were isolated from more than 8 ml of fresh peripheral blood by Ficoll-Paque density gradient centrifugation. Trizol reagent was used to extract total RNA, and RNA quality was then checked on an Agilent 2100 Bioanalyzer. This clonotype was recorded many times. The antigen it recognizes is unknown. No much larger clonotype is one base removed from it; base qualities were not supplied. Counted from cysteine to phenylalanine, this CDR3 has 12 amino acids. The kept DNA is CDR3 alone, 36 bases in frame from the first base. V is shortened by 6 bases, J by 9 bases, and the region joining them spans 14 bases. CDR1 and CDR2 are read off the germline V gene as MDHEN and SYDVKM.

What was sequenced was blood. This chain joins TRBV28 to TRBJ1-1, and TRBD1 may be the D gene, going by 5 matching bases. The sequence was obtained from a man between 18 and 29 years old with Graves' hyperthyroidism. Here is the DNA: TGTGCCAGCAGCCCCCGGGGCCGAAAAGCTTTCTTT. It encodes CASSPRGRKAFF.